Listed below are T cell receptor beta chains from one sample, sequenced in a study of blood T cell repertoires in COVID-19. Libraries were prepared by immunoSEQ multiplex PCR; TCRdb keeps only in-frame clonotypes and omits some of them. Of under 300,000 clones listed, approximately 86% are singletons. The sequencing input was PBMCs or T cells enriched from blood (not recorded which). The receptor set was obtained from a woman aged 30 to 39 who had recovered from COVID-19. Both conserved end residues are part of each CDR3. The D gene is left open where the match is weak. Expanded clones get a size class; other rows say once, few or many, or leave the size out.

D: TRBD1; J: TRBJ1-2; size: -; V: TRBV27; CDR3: CASSLRKTGASNGYTF; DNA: TGTGCCAGCAGTTTAAGAAAAACAGGGGCATCGAATGGCTACACCTTC
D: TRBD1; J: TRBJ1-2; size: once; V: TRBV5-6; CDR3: CASSFRDRMNYGYTF; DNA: TGTGCCAGCAGCTTCCGGGACAGAATGAACTATGGCTACACCTTC
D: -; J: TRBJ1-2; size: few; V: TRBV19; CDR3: CASSTDSLVGYTF; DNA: TGTGCCAGTAGTACGGACAGTCTTGTCGGCTACACCTTC
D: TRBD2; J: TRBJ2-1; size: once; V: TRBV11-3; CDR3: CASSQGLLMRNEQFF; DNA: TGTGCCAGCAGCCAGGGACTACTAATGCGCAATGAGCAGTTCTTC
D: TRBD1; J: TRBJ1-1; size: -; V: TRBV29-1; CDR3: CSVEGIELTGQGAEAFF; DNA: TGCAGCGTTGAAGGGATTGAATTAACGGGACAGGGGGCTGAAGCTTTCTTT
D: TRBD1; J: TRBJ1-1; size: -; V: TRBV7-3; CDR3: CASSLLADREAFF; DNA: TGTGCCAGCAGCCTCCTCGCGGACAGGGAAGCTTTCTTT
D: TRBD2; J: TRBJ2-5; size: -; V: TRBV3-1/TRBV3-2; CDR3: CASSQAGAGEETQYF; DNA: TGTGCCAGCAGCCAAGCCGGGGCGGGGGAGGAGACCCAGTACTTC
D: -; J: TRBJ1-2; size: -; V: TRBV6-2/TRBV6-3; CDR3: CASSYATQGMGYTF; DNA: TGTGCCAGCAGTTACGCAACGCAGGGGATGGGCTACACCTTC
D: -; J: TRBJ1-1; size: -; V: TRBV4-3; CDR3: CASSQDTGNTEAFF; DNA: TGCGCCAGCAGCCAAGACACAGGGAACACTGAAGCTTTCTTT
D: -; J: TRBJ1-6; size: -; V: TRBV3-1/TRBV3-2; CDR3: CASSQALGAPRSPLHF; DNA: TGTGCCAGCAGCCAAGCCCTTGGGGCCCCTCGGTCACCCCTCCACTTT
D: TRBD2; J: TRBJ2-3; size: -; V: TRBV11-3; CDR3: CASSLGWREGTDTQYF; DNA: TGTGCCAGCAGCTTAGGATGGCGGGAGGGCACAGATACGCAGTATTTT
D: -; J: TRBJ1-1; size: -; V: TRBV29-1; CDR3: CSVDYGRDTEAFF; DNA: TGCAGCGTTGACTATGGTCGGGACACTGAAGCTTTCTTT
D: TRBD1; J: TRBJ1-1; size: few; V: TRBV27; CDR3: CASSPLGQGLGLNTEAFF; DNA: TGTGCCAGCAGTCCCCTAGGACAGGGCCTCGGGTTGAACACTGAAGCTTTCTTT
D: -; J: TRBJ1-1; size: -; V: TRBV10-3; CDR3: CAISPDRDSFEAFF; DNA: TGTGCCATCAGTCCTGACAGAGACAGCTTTGAAGCTTTCTTT
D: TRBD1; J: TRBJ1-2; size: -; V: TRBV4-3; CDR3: CASSQARRQGYYGYTF; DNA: TGCGCCAGCAGCCAAGCTCGGAGACAGGGCTACTATGGCTACACCTTC
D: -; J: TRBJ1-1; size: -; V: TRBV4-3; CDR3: CASSQGGSEAFF; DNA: TGCGCCAGCAGCCAAGGAGGGTCCGAAGCTTTCTTT
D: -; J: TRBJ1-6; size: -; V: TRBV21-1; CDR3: CASSKNGDRLNSPLHF; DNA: TGTGCCAGCAGCAAAAACGGGGACAGGCTAAATTCACCCCTCCACTTT
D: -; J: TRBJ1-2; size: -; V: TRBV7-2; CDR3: CASSLMGARNYGYTF; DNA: TGTGCCAGCAGCTTAATGGGGGCTCGGAACTATGGCTACACCTTC
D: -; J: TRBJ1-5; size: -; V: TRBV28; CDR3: CASSRGLQHF; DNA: TGTGCCAGCAGCCGAGGCCTCCAGCATTTT
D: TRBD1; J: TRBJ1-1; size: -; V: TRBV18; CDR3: CASSPGQVKAFF; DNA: TGTGCCAGCTCCCCCGGACAGGTTAAAGCTTTCTTT
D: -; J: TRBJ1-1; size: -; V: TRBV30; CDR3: CAWDRMNTEAFF; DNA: TGTGCCTGGGACAGAATGAACACTGAAGCTTTCTTT
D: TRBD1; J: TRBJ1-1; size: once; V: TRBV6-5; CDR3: CASSSWTGMNTEAFF; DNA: TGTGCCAGCAGTTCATGGACAGGCATGAACACTGAAGCTTTCTTT
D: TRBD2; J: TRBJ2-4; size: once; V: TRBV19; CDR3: CASRGGGSSINIQYF; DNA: TGTGCCAGTAGGGGGGGAGGGTCGTCGATTAACATTCAGTACTTC
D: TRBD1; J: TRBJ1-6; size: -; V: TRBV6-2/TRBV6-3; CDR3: CASSSGQGLYSPLHF; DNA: TGTGCCAGCAGCTCGGGACAGGGGCTGTATTCACCCCTCCACTTT
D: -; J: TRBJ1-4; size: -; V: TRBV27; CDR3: CASSSAVGGRVFF; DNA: TGTGCCAGCAGTTCCGCGGTGGGAGGGCGGGTGTTTTTT
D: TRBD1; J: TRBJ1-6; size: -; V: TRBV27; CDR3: CASSMPPTGGNSPLHF; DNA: TGTGCCAGCAGCATGCCGCCGACAGGGGGAAATTCACCCCTCCACTTT
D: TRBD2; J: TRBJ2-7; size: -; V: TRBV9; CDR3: CASSVDAGGLLYEQYF; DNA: TGTGCCAGCAGCGTAGATGCGGGGGGACTTCTCTACGAGCAGTACTTC
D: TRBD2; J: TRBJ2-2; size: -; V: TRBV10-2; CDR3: CAISTSGGTGELFF; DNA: TGCGCCATTTCTACTAGCGGGGGCACCGGGGAGCTGTTTTTT
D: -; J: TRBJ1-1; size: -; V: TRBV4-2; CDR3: CASSQEIRRADTEAFF; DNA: TGTGCCAGCAGCCAAGAGATCCGGCGGGCAGACACTGAAGCTTTCTTT
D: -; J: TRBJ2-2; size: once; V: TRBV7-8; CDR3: CASSLGWEHTGELFF; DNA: TGTGCCAGCAGCCTGGGGTGGGAGCACACCGGGGAGCTGTTTTTT
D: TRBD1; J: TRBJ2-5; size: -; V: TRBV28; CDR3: CASRGTGEETQYF; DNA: TGTGCCAGCAGGGGGACAGGGGAAGAGACCCAGTACTTC
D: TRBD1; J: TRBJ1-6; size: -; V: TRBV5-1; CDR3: CASSLAPQGYSPLHF; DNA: TGCGCCAGCAGCTTGGCCCCACAGGGGTACTCACCCCTCCACTTT
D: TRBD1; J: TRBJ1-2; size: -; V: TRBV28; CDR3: CASSSRQGAPNYGYTF; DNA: TGTGCCAGCAGTTCCCGGCAGGGGGCACCCAACTATGGCTACACCTTC
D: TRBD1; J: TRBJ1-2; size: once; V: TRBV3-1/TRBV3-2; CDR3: CASSQDWTGAYGYTF; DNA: TGTGCCAGCAGCCAGGATTGGACAGGAGCCTATGGCTACACCTTC
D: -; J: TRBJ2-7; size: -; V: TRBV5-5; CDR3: CASSRDVKGYEQYF; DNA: TGTGCCAGCAGCCGGGATGTTAAAGGCTACGAGCAGTACTTC
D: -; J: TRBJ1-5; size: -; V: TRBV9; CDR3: CASSVGLVGGAQHF; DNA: TGTGCCAGCAGCGTAGGTTTAGTCGGGGGAGCCCAGCATTTT
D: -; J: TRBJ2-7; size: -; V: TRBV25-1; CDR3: CASSPNTPDNYEQYF; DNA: TGTGCCAGCAGCCCGAACACCCCGGACAACTACGAGCAGTACTTC
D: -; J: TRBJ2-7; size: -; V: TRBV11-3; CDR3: CASSSNREPYEQYF; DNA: TGTGCCAGCAGCTCGAACAGGGAACCCTACGAGCAGTACTTC
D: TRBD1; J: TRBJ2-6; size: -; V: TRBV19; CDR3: CASSIRQGFSGANVLTF; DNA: TGTGCCAGTAGTATTCGACAGGGCTTCTCTGGGGCCAACGTCCTGACTTTC
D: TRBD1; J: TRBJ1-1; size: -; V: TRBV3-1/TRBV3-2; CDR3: CASSPTGGLTEAFF; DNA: TGTGCCAGCAGCCCGACAGGGGGCCTTACTGAAGCTTTCTTT
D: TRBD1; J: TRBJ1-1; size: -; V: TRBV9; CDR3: CASSVGDRGYTEAFF; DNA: TGTGCCAGCAGCGTAGGGGACAGGGGATACACTGAAGCTTTCTTT
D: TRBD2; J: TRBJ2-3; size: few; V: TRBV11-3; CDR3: CASSFPAGGSTDTQYF; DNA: TGTGCCAGCAGCTTCCCAGCGGGGGGTAGCACAGATACGCAGTATTTT
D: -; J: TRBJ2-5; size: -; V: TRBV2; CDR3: CASSPGEETQYF; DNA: TGTGCCAGCAGTCCCGGGGAAGAGACCCAGTACTTC
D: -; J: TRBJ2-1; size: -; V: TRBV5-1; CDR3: CASSGQNNNEQFF; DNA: TGCGCCAGCAGCGGGCAGAACAACAATGAGCAGTTCTTC
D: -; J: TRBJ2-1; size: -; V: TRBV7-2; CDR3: CASSLVGARNLGNEQFF; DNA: TGTGCCAGCAGCTTAGTAGGAGCACGGAATTTAGGCAATGAGCAGTTCTTC
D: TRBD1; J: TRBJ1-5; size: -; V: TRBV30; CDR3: CAWRLTGGNQPQHF; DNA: TGTGCCTGGAGACTCACAGGGGGCAATCAGCCCCAGCATTTT
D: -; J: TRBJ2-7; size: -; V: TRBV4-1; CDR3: CASSQELRSGQYF; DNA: TGCGCCAGCAGCCAAGAGTTGAGATCAGGGCAGTACTTC
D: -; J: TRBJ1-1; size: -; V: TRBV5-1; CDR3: CASSLETSFGGAFF; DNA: TGCGCCAGCAGCTTGGAGACTTCGTTCGGGGGAGCTTTCTTT
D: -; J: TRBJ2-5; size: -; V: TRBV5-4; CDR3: CASSHELALGRRETQYF; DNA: TGTGCCAGCAGCCACGAGCTAGCGCTGGGGAGGAGGGAGACCCAGTACTTC